This is a list of T cell receptor beta chains from one sample in a study of blood T cell repertoires in COVID-19. Sequenced by immunoSEQ multiplex PCR; TCRdb stores in-frame clones only, minus some. The sample has some 200,000 clones, 70% to 85% seen once. Material: peripheral blood. The origin of the receptors is a human donor in a cohort sampled during active COVID-19. The CDR3 runs from the conserved cysteine through the conserved F or W. A D gene is named only where the DNA matches it firmly. Only some rows state a clone size, as once, few, many or a class for expanded clones.

CASSLRAENEKLFF	TGTGCCAGCAGCCTGAGGGCCGAGAATGAAAAACTGTTTTTT	-	TRBJ1-4	TRBV7-9	-
CASSSEQGGSEKLFF	TGCGCCAGCAGCTCCGAACAGGGGGGGAGTGAAAAACTGTTTTTT	TRBD1	TRBJ1-4	TRBV5-1	-
CASSEQSYNEQFF	TGTGCCAGCAGTGAACAGTCCTACAATGAGCAGTTCTTC	-	TRBJ2-1	TRBV6-1	-
CASSARLAGERDEQFF	TGTGCCAGCAGCGCAAGACTAGCGGGAGAACGGGATGAGCAGTTCTTC	TRBD2	TRBJ2-1	TRBV27	-
CASRDGGRGTEAFF	TGTGCCAGCAGAGACGGGGGGAGGGGCACTGAAGCTTTCTTT	-	TRBJ1-1	TRBV6-6	-
CASSSIMGTGYGYTF	TGTGCCAGCAGTTCCATCATGGGGACAGGCTATGGCTACACCTTC	TRBD1	TRBJ1-2	TRBV6-6	-
CATSRGGQPQHF	TGTGCCACCAGCAGAGGAGGGCAGCCCCAGCATTTT	-	TRBJ1-5	TRBV15	once
CASSTHSGNTQYF	TGTGCCAGCAGCACACATAGCGGGAATACGCAGTATTTT	TRBD2	TRBJ2-3	TRBV3-1/TRBV3-2	-
CASSHRQGIADTQYF	TGTGCCAGCAGTCATAGACAGGGTATCGCAGATACGCAGTATTTT	TRBD1	TRBJ2-3	TRBV28	-
CASSETGVSSYEQYF	TGTGCCAGCAGCGAAACAGGGGTGTCGTCCTACGAGCAGTACTTC	TRBD1	TRBJ2-7	TRBV28	-
CASSKDTNLYTDTQYF	TGTGCCAGCAGTAAAGACACCAACCTTTACACAGATACGCAGTATTTT	-	TRBJ2-3	TRBV2	-
CASSQAGIIRETQYF	TGTGCCAGCAGCCAAGCAGGGATAATAAGAGAGACCCAGTACTTC	-	TRBJ2-5	TRBV4-2	-
CASSRTGTGELFF	TGTGCCAGCAGTCGAACAGGGACCGGGGAGCTGTTTTTT	-	TRBJ2-2	TRBV6-4	-
CASSLGGSSYEQYF	TGTGCCAGCAGCTTGGGAGGAAGCTCCTACGAGCAGTACTTC	-	TRBJ2-7	TRBV5-6	-
CASSRTGAGGYTF	TGTGCCAGCAGCCGTACAGGGGCGGGGGGCTACACCTTC	TRBD1	TRBJ1-2	TRBV28	-
CATTSANSYNEQFF	TGTGCCACCACTAGCGCCAACTCCTACAATGAGCAGTTCTTC	TRBD2	TRBJ2-1	TRBV5-4	-
CASSLLRGQLHRNTIYF	TGTGCCAGCAGTTTATTACGCGGACAGCTTCATCGAAACACCATATATTTT	-	TRBJ1-3	TRBV28	-
CASSLVTSEQETQYF	TGTGCCAGCAGCTTAGTCACTAGCGAACAAGAGACCCAGTACTTC	TRBD2	TRBJ2-5	TRBV7-6	-
CASSLGRLAGAPTGNEQFF	TGTGCCAGCAGCTTAGGAAGACTAGCGGGAGCGCCTACGGGCAATGAGCAGTTCTTC	TRBD2	TRBJ2-1	TRBV7-9	-
CATRNRGQPSYEQYF	TGTGCCACCAGGAACAGGGGCCAACCCTCCTACGAGCAGTACTTC	TRBD1	TRBJ2-7	TRBV24-1	few
CASSPRDSVTGELFF	TGTGCCAGCAGTCCCCGGGACAGTGTCACCGGGGAGCTGTTTTTT	TRBD1	TRBJ2-2	TRBV7-9	many
CASSPLTEAFF	TGTGCCAGCAGTCCCCTGACTGAAGCTTTCTTT	-	TRBJ1-1	TRBV28	-
CASSETSGNTGELFF	TGCGCCAGCAGTGAAACTAGCGGAAACACCGGGGAGCTGTTTTTT	TRBD2	TRBJ2-2	TRBV10-1	-
CASSLESLSSYEQYF	TGTGCCAGCAGCTTAGAATCTCTGAGCTCCTACGAGCAGTACTTC	-	TRBJ2-7	TRBV7-9	-
CATSRDWSSGSTLNEQFF	TGTGCCACCAGCAGAGATTGGAGTAGCGGGAGTACTTTAAATGAGCAGTTCTTC	TRBD2	TRBJ2-1	TRBV15	-
CASSGQVMNTEAFF	TGCGCCAGCAGCGGACAGGTGATGAACACTGAAGCTTTCTTT	TRBD1	TRBJ1-1	TRBV5-1	few
CASSHHRGQGIGETQYF	TGCGCCAGCAGCCACCACCGGGGACAGGGGATAGGAGAGACCCAGTACTTC	TRBD1	TRBJ2-5	TRBV5-1	-
CSGVIQGPPYEQYF	TGCAGCGGGGTCATACAGGGCCCACCCTACGAGCAGTACTTC	-	TRBJ2-7	TRBV29-1	-
CASSFGQGGEQFF	TGTGCCAGCAGCTTCGGACAGGGCGGTGAGCAGTTCTTC	TRBD1	TRBJ2-1	TRBV11-3	once
CASSLAGTGVYGYTF	TGCGCCAGCAGCTTGGCCGGGACAGGAGTCTATGGCTACACCTTC	TRBD1	TRBJ1-2	TRBV5-1	-
CASTPRGGRAYNEQFF	TGTGCCAGTACCCCTAGGGGCGGGAGGGCCTACAATGAGCAGTTCTTC	TRBD2	TRBJ2-1	TRBV19	-
CATSDSGGERGYNEQFF	TGTGCCACCAGTGATTCAGGGGGCGAACGGGGGTACAATGAGCAGTTCTTC	TRBD1	TRBJ2-1	TRBV24-1	-
CASRTGVDYGYTF	TGCGCCAGCAGGACAGGGGTTGACTATGGCTACACCTTC	TRBD1	TRBJ1-2	TRBV5-1	-
CASSYSTGISGEQYF	TGTGCCAGCAGCTACAGCACAGGGATTAGTGGCGAGCAGTACTTC	-	TRBJ2-7	TRBV5-6	-
CASSPTPGTGGFAGNTIYF	TGCGCCAGCAGTCCTACTCCCGGGACAGGGGGTTTCGCTGGAAACACCATATATTTT	TRBD1	TRBJ1-3	TRBV10-1	-
CATSEPGTAYGYTF	TGTGCCACCAGTGAACCCGGGACAGCCTATGGCTACACCTTC	TRBD1	TRBJ1-2	TRBV24-1	-
CASSIAAGLSYEQYF	TGTGCCAGTAGTATAGCTGCCGGTCTCTCCTACGAGCAGTACTTC	-	TRBJ2-7	TRBV19	-
CASSHLVTSFEQYF	TGCGCCAGCAGCCATTTGGTGACTAGTTTCGAGCAGTACTTC	-	TRBJ2-7	TRBV4-1	-
CASSFSGTGANVLTF	TGTGCCAGCAGCTTCTCCGGGACTGGGGCCAACGTCCTGACTTTC	-	TRBJ2-6	TRBV5-5	-
CASSRGGGQGNREQYF	TGTGCCAGCAGCCGGGGGGGCGGGCAGGGTAACCGCGAGCAGTACTTC	-	TRBJ2-7	TRBV4-2	-
CASSLAGNEQFF	TGTGCCAGCAGTTTAGCGGGCAATGAGCAGTTCTTC	-	TRBJ2-1	TRBV27	-
CASSPLGTSGLKTGELFF	TGTGCCAGCAGCCCTCTTGGCACTAGCGGGCTGAAGACCGGGGAGCTGTTTTTT	TRBD2	TRBJ2-2	TRBV7-8	-
CATSLRLTGDTDTQYF	TGTGCCACCAGCCTCCGTTTAACAGGGGATACAGATACGCAGTATTTT	TRBD1	TRBJ2-3	TRBV15	-
CASQGAGYGYTF	TGTGCCAGCCAGGGGGCAGGGTATGGCTACACCTTC	TRBD1	TRBJ1-2	TRBV2	-
CASRNWIGGTVSYEQYF	TGTGCCAGCAGAAATTGGATTGGTGGGACAGTTTCATACGAGCAGTACTTC	TRBD1	TRBJ2-7	TRBV5-4	-
CASSLGGQGKETQYF	TGTGCCAGCAGTTTAGGTGGGCAGGGAAAAGAGACCCAGTACTTC	-	TRBJ2-5	TRBV28	many
CASSWREGRDTQYF	TGTGCCAGCAGTTGGCGGGAGGGCCGAGATACGCAGTATTTT	TRBD2	TRBJ2-3	TRBV27	once
CATSSDSYQPQHF	TGTGCCACCAGCAGTGACAGCTATCAGCCCCAGCATTTT	-	TRBJ1-5	TRBV15	-
CASRRRGMRWGQPQHF	TGTGCCAGCCGACGAAGGGGGATGAGGTGGGGTCAGCCCCAGCATTTT	-	TRBJ1-5	TRBV2	-
CASSLAGSNTGELFF	TGTGCCAGCAGCTTGGCAGGATCGAACACCGGGGAGCTGTTTTTT	-	TRBJ2-2	TRBV5-6	-
CASGTTGEYQETQYF	TGTGCTAGTGGCACGACAGGGGAATACCAAGAGACCCAGTACTTC	TRBD1	TRBJ2-5	TRBV12-5	few
CASSLVTGFNTGELFF	TGTGCCAGCAGCCTAGTGACAGGGTTCAACACCGGGGAGCTGTTTTTT	TRBD1	TRBJ2-2	TRBV7-8	-
CASSLGQGAAGNTIYF	TGTGCCAGCAGCTTGGGACAGGGGGCTGCTGGAAACACCATATATTTT	TRBD1	TRBJ1-3	TRBV5-6	-